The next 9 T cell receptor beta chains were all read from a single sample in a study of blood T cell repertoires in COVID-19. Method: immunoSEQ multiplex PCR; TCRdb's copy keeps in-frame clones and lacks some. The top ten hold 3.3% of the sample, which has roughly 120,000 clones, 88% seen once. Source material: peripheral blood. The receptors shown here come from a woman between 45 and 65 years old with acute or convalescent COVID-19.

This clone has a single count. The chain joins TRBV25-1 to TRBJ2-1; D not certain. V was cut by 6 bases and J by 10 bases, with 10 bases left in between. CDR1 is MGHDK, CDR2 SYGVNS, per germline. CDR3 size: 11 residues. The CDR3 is CASRATLEQFF. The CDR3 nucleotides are TGTGCCAGCAGGGCCACCCTGGAGCAGTTCTTC.

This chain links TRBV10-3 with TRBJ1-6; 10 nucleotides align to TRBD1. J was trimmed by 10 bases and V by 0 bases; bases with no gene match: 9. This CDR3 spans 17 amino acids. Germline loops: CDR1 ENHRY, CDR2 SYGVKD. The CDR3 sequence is CAISESIPGTGVSPLHF. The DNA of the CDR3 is TGTGCCATCAGTGAGTCGATACCCGGGACAGGGGTATCACCCCTCCACTTT.

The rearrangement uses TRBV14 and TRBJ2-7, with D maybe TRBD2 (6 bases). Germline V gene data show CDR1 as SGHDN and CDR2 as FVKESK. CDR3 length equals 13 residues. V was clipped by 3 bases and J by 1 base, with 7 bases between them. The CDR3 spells CASSQGLSYEQYF. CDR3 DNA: TGTGCCAGCAGCCAGGGACTTTCCTACGAGCAGTACTTC.

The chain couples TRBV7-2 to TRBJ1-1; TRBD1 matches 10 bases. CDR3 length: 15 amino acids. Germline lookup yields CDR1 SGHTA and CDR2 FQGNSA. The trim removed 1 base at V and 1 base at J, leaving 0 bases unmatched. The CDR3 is CASSLGTGGNTEAFF. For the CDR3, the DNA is TGTGCCAGCAGCTTAGGGACAGGGGGGAACACTGAAGCTTTCTTT.

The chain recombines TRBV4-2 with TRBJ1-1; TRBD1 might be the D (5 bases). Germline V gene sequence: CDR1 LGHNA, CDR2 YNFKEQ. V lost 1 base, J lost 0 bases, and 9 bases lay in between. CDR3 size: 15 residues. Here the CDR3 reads CASSQVGGMNTEAFF. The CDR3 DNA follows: TGTGCCAGCAGCCAAGTGGGGGGAATGAACACTGAAGCTTTCTTT.

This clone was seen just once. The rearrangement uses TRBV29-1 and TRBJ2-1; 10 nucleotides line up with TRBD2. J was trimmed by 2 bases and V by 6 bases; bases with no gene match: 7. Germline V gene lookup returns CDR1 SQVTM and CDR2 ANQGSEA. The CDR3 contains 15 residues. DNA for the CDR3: TGCAGCGTGGGGAAGCGGGAGGGCCCCTACAATGAGCAGTTCTTC. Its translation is CSVGKREGPYNEQFF.

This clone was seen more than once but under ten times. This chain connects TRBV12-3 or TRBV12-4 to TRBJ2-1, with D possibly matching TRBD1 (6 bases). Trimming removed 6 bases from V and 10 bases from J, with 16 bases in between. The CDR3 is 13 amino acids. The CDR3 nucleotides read TGTGCCAGCAGCCAAGAGTTAGGGACAGAGCAGTTCTTC. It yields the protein CASSQELGTEQFF.

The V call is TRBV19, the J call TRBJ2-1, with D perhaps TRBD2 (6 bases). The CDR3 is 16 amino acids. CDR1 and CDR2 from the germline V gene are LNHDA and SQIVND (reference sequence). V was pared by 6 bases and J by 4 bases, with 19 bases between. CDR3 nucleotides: TGTGCCAGTAGCCCAGGAGGGTGGGATGGGTACAATGAGCAGTTCTTC. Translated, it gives CASSPGGWDGYNEQFF.

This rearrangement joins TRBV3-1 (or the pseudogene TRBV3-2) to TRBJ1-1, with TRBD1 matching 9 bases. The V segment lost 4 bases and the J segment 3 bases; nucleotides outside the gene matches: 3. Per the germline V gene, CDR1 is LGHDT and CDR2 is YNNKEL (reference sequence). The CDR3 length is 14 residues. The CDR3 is CASSLQGADTEAFF. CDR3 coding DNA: TGTGCCAGCAGCCTACAGGGGGCCGACACTGAAGCTTTCTTT.